These 18 T cell receptor beta chains share one sample of origin, sequenced in a study of T cell responses to AZD1222 COVID-19 vaccine. Some clones are missing from TCRdb's copy, which holds only in-frame ones; the method was immunoSEQ multiplex PCR. The sample has around 150,000 clones, roughly nine tenths seen once. Sample: peripheral blood, taken on day 0 of AZD1222 vaccination. These receptors were obtained from an adult in good health.

Only one count was recorded for this clone. The V call is TRBV6-1, the J call TRBJ1-5; TRBD1 matches at 10 bases. Germline V CDR1 and CDR2: MNHNS, SASEGT. V lost 3 bases and J lost 6; bases outside the gene matches: 2. The CDR3 extends over 14 amino acids. The CDR3 is CASSETGGPQPQHF. CDR3 nucleotides: TGTGCCAGCAGTGAGACAGGGGGCCCTCAGCCCCAGCATTTT.

V is TRBV25-1 and J is TRBJ1-2; D perhaps matches TRBD1 (6 bases). Trimming removed 8 bases from V and 5 bases from J, with 18 bases in between. The CDR3 covers 14 residues. The germline V gene encodes CDR1 MGHDK and CDR2 SYGVNS. Here the CDR3 reads CASQAPDRLYGYTF. Written as DNA, the CDR3 is TGTGCCAGCCAGGCGCCGGACAGATTATATGGCTACACCTTC.

J is TRBJ1-4 and V is TRBV10-3; TRBD1 aligns across 7 bases. Germline trimming cut 5 bases from V and 4 bases from J; bases unmatched to any gene: 22. CDR1 ENHRY and CDR2 SYGVKD come from the germline V gene. The CDR3 totals 20 residues. The CDR3 nucleotides read TGTGCCATCAGTCCGAGCCCCCGGGACAGCACTAAAAAACGTAATGAAAAACTGTTTTTT. It codes for CAISPSPRDSTKKRNEKLFF.

The chain links TRBV6-5 to TRBJ1-6; D remains ambiguous. The CDR3 has 14 amino acids. Germline V gene data show CDR1 as MNHEY and CDR2 as SVGAGI. V lost 8 bases and J lost 0, with 8 bases in between. Written as DNA, the CDR3 is TGTGCCAGCCACCGGATCTCCTATAATTCACCCCTCCACTTT. This translates into CASHRISYNSPLHF.

The chain employs TRBV5-1 and TRBJ1-4, with D hard to call. Germline CDR1 and CDR2: SGHRS and YFSETQ. The germline V and J ends were trimmed by 6 bases and 4 bases, with 19 bases remaining between them. The CDR3 is 16 amino acids. In DNA form, the CDR3 reads TGCGCCAGCACCCGATCCTCCGGTCGGGATAATGAAAAACTGTTTTTT. The encoded protein is CASTRSSGRDNEKLFF. Combining the CDR3 with reference TRBV5-1 and TRBJ1-4 gives the whole variable domain KAGVTQTPRYLIKTRGQQVTLSCSPISGHRSVSWYQQTPGQGLQFLFEYFSETQRNKGNFPGRFSGRQFSNSRSEMNVSTLELGDSALYLCASTRSSGRDNEKLFFGSGTQLSVL.

This clone appeared once. The rearrangement uses TRBV4-3 and TRBJ1-2; TRBD1 matches 7 bases. Germline V gives CDR1 LGHNA, CDR2 YSLEER. The junction had 5 bases not matched to a gene; V was cut back by 0 bases and J by 7 bases. This CDR3 comprises 14 residues. CDR3 nucleotide sequence: TGCGCCAGCAGCCAAGAGAGGGGGCAAGGTGGCTACACCTTC. Its protein is CASSQERGQGGYTF.

With regard to this clone: The same CDR3 can be traced to other DNA sequences in this sample. The chain carries TRBV5-4 and TRBJ2-7; D is uncertain. The CDR3 runs to 11 residues. Germline CDR1 reads SGHNT; CDR2 reads YYREEE (reference sequence). Deletions cut 3 bases from V and 4 bases from J, with 5 bases between. The CDR3: CASSSVYEQYF. DNA of the CDR3: TGTGCCAGCAGCTCCGTGTACGAGCAGTACTTC.

The genes are TRBV7-7 and TRBJ2-3; no firm D call. Between the trimmed V and J ends, which lost 4 bases and 1 base, there was a span of 15 bases. CDR3 length: 16 amino acids. Germline V gene sequence: CDR1 SSHAT, CDR2 FNYEAQ (reference sequence). DNA of the CDR3: TGTGCCAGCAGCTCCGGGCGGCTGGTCGGCACAGATACGCAGTATTTT. Protein: CASSSGRLVGTDTQYF.

The CDR3 protein is CASSYSTGAGSYEQYF. In nucleotides, the CDR3 is TGTGCCAGCAGTTACTCGACGGGAGCTGGCTCCTACGAGCAGTACTTC. This chain uses TRBV6-5 with TRBJ2-7; possible D gene TRBD2, 6 bases. Germline-derived CDR1 and CDR2 are MNHEY and SVGAGI. Trimming left V 0 bases short and J 0 bases short, with 12 bases between. The CDR3 runs 16 residues.

This clone has just one count. The chain couples TRBV28 to TRBJ1-1; a weak D match, TRBD1 (5 bases). The CDR3 length is 12 residues. Per germline, CDR1 MDHEN and CDR2 SYDVKM. V was pared by 5 bases and J by 11 bases, with 15 bases between. The CDR3 region is CASSRRQRTAFF. The CDR3 nucleotides read TGTGCCAGCAGTCGAAGACAGCGGACGGCTTTCTTT.

The genes are TRBV6-5 and TRBJ1-2, with D possibly matching TRBD1 (5 bases). The CDR3 consists of 15 residues. Trimming stripped 2 bases from V and 7 bases from J, with 17 bases between. From germline, CDR1 is MNHEY and CDR2 SVGAGI. The CDR3 loop reads CASSYVRAGRSGYTF. Here the CDR3 DNA reads TGTGCCAGCAGTTACGTTCGGGCAGGGCGCTCTGGCTACACCTTC.

This sequence joins TRBV3-1 (or the pseudogene TRBV3-2) and TRBJ1-3; 8 bases are a match to TRBD1. This CDR3 has 15 residues. Germline CDR1 LGHDT, CDR2 YNNKEL (reference sequence). The junction had 9 bases not matched to a gene; V was cut back by 4 bases and J by 7 bases. This CDR3 is CASSPRQGSGNTIYF. The CDR3 DNA is TGTGCCAGCAGCCCTCGACAGGGGTCGGGGAACACCATATATTTT.

This clone has more than one count but fewer than ten. V and J are TRBV19 and TRBJ1-1; D remains unclear. The CDR3 is 12 residues long. CDR1 is LNHDA and CDR2 is SQIVND in the germline V gene (reference sequence). V lost 6 bases to trimming and J lost 6 bases, with 11 bases between them. This CDR3 is CASSPDYAEAFF. CDR3 nucleotides: TGTGCCAGTAGCCCCGATTACGCTGAAGCTTTCTTT.

V usage is TRBV3-1 (or the pseudogene TRBV3-2) and J usage is TRBJ1-2; D ambiguous. The germline V and J ends were trimmed by 2 bases and 4 bases, with 14 bases remaining between them. CDR3 length equals 15 residues. In germline, CDR1 is LGHDT, CDR2 YNNKEL (reference sequence). CDR3 DNA: TGTGCCAGCAGCCAAATGGACGGACTTGGCTATGGCTACACCTTC. Its protein is CASSQMDGLGYGYTF.

A single count supports this clone. The V gene is TRBV19, the J gene TRBJ1-1; no clear D gene. This CDR3 region has 11 residues. CDR1 LNHDA and CDR2 SQIVND come from the germline V gene (reference sequence). With 4 bases removed from V and 4 bases from J, the gap between germline ends came to 4 bases. This CDR3 is CASSRATEAFF. DNA of the CDR3: TGTGCCAGTAGTAGGGCCACTGAAGCTTTCTTT. Drawing the rest from reference TRBV19 and TRBJ1-1, the complete variable domain is DGGITQSPKYLFRKEGQNVTLSCEQNLNHDAMYWYRQDPGQGLRLIYYSQIVNDFQKGDIAEGYSVSREKKESFPLTVTSAQKNPTAFYLCASSRATEAFFGQGTRLTVV.

The V call is TRBV27, the J call TRBJ2-7; a possible D gene is TRBD1 (6 bases). CDR1 and CDR2 from the germline V gene are MNHEY and SMNVEV (reference sequence). The CDR3 runs to 13 residues. Trimming pared 8 bases from V and 5 bases from J, leaving 16 bases between. The CDR3 spells CASLKQGSDEQYF. For the CDR3, the DNA is TGTGCCAGCCTTAAACAGGGAAGCGACGAGCAGTACTTC.

This clone was seen a single time. In nucleotides, the CDR3 is TGTGCCAGCAGTTCGTTACAGGGCTCGCGCTACACCTTC. Its translation is CASSSLQGSRYTF. The gene calls are TRBV28 and TRBJ1-2; a possible D gene is TRBD1 (6 bases). Germline V lookup: CDR1 MDHEN, CDR2 SYDVKM. This CDR3 contains 13 residues. V shed 4 bases and J shed 9 bases, with 15 bases lying between them.

This clone was counted a single time. The genes are TRBV3-1 (or the pseudogene TRBV3-2) and TRBJ1-1; D unclear. This CDR3 is built from 15 residues. The V gene's germline CDR1 is LGHDT and CDR2 YNNKEL (reference sequence). V was pared by 4 bases and J by 2 bases, with 14 bases between. The CDR3 DNA follows: TGTGCCAGCAGCCTCCCGGGCCAGCTTAACACTGAAGCTTTCTTT. Protein sequence: CASSLPGQLNTEAFF.